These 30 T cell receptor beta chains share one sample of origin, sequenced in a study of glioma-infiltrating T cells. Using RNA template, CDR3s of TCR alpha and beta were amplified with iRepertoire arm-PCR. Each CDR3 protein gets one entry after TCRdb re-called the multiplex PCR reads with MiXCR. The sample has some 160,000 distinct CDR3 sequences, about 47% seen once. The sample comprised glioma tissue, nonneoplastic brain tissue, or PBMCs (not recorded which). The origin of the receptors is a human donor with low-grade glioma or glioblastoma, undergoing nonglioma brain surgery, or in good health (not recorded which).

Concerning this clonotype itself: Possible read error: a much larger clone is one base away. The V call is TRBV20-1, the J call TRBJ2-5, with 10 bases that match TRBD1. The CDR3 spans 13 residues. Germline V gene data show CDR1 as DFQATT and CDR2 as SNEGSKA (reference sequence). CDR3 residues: CSASGTGEGTEYF. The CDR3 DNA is TGCAGTGCTAGTGGGACAGGGGAGGGGACCGAGTACTTC.

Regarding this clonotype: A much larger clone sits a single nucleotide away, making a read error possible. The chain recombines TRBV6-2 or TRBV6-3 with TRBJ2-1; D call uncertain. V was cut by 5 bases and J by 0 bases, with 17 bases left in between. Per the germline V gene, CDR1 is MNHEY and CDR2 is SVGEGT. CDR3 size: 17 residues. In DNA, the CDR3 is TGTGCCAGCAGTATACGTGCGGAACCAAGCTCCTACAATGAGCAGTTCTTC. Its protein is CASSIRAEPSSYNEQFF.

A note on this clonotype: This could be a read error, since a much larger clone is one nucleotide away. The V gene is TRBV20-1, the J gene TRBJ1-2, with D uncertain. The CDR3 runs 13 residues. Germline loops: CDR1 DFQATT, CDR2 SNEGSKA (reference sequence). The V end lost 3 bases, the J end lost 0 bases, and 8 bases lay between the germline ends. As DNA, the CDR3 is TGCAGTGCTAGGGCATACGCTAACTATGGCTACACCTTC. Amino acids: CSARAYANYGYTF.

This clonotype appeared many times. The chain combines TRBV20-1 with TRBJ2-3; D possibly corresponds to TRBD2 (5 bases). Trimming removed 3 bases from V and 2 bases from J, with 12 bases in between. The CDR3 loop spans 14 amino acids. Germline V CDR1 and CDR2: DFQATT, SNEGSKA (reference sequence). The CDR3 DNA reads TGCAGTGCTAGGCCCAGCGGACTCACAGATACGCAGTATTTT. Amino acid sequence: CSARPSGLTDTQYF.

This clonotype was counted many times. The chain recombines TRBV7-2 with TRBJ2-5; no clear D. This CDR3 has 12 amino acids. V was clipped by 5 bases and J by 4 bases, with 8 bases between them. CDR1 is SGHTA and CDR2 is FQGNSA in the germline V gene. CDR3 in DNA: TGTGCCAGCAGCCCTACGACAGAGACCCAGTACTTC. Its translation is CASSPTTETQYF.

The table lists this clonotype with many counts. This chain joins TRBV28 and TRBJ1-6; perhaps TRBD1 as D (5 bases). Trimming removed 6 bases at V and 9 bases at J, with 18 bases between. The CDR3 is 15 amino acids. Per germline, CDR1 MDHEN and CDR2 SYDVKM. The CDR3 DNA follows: TGTGCCAGCAGCCCTCCCCGGGGGACCGCTTCACCCCTCCACTTT. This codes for CASSPPRGTASPLHF.

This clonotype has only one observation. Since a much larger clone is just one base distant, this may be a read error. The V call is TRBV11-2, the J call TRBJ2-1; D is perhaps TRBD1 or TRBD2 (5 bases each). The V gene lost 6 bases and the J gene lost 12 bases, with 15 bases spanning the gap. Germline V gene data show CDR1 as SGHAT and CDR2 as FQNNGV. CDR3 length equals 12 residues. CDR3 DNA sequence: TGTGCCAGCAGTCCCGACGGGACGCTGCAGTTCTTC. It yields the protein CASSPDGTLQFF.

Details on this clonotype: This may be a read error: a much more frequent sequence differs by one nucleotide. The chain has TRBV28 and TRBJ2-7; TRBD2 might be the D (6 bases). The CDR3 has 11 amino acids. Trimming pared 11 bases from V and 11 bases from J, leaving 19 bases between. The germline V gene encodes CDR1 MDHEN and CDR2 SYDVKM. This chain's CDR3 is CAGGGPREKYF. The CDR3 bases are TGTGCCGGGGGAGGCCCCAGGGAGAAGTACTTC.

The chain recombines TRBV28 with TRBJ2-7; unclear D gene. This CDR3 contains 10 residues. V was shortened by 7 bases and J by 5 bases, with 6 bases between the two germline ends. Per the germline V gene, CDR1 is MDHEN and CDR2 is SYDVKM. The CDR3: CASTGDEQYF. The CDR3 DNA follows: TGTGCCAGCACGGGCGACGAGCAGTACTTC.

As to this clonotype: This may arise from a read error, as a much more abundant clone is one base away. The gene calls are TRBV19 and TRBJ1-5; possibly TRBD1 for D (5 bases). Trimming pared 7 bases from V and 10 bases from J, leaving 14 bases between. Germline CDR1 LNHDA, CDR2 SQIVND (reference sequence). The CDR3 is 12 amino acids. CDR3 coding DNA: TGTGCCAGTACTTGGGGGGGTCACCCCCAGCATTTT. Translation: CASTWGGHPQHF.

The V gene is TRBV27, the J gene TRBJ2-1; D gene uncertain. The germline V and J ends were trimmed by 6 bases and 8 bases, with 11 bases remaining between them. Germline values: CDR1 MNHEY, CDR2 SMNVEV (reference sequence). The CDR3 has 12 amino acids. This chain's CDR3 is CASSRPPYEQFF. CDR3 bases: TGTGCCAGCAGCCGCCCCCCCTATGAGCAGTTCTTC.

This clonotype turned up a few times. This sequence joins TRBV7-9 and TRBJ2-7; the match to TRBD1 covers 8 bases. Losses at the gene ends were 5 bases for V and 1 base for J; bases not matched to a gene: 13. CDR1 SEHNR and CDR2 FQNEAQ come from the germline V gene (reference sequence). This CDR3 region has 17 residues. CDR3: CASSADPRDRRSYEQYF. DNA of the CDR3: TGTGCCAGCAGCGCCGACCCACGGGACAGGCGGTCCTACGAGCAGTACTTC.

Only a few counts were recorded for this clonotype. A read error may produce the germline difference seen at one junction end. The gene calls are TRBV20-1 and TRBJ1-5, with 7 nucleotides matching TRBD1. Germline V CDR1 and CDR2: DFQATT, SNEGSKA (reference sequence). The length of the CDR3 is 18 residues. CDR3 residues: CSARDGEKGTVGNQPHHF. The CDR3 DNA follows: TGCAGTGCTAGAGATGGGGAAAAGGGGACAGTGGGCAATCAGCCCCATCATTTT.

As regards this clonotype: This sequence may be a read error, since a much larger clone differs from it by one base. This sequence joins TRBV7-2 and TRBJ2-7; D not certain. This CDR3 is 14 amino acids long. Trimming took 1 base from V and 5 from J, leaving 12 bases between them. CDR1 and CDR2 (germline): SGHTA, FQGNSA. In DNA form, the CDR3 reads TGTGCCAGCAGCTTAGACCGATTAGGAAACGAGCAGTACTTC. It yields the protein CASSLDRLGNEQYF.

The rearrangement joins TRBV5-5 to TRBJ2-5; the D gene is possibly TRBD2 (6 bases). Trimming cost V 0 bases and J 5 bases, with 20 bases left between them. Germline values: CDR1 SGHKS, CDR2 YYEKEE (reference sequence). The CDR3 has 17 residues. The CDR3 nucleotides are TGTGCCAGCAGCTTGGTACTTGCGGGACCCCCCGGGGAGACCCAGTACTTC. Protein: CASSLVLAGPPGETQYF.

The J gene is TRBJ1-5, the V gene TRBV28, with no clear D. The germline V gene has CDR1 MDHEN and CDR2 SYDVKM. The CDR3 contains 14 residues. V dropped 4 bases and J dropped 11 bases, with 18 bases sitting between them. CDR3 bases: TGTGCCAGCAGTTCTTCCTCGACATGGTCAGCCCAGCATTTT. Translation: CASSSSSTWSAQHF.

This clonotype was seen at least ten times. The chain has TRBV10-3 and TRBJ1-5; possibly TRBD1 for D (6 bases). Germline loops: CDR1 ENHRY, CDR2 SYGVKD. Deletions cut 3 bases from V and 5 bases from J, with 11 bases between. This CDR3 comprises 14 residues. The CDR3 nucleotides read TGTGCCATCAGTGACTCAACAGGGTATCAGCCCCAGCATTTT. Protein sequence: CAISDSTGYQPQHF.

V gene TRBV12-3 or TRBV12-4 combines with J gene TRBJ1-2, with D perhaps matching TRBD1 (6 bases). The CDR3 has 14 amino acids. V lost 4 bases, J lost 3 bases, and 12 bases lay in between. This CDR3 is CASSSITGYYGYTF. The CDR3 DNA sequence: TGTGCCAGCAGTTCAATAACAGGGTACTATGGCTACACCTTC.

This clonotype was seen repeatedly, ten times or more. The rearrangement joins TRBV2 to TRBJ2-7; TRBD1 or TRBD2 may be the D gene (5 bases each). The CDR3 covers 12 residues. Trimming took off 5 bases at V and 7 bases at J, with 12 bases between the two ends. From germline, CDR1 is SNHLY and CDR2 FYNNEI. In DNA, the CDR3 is TGTGCCAGCAGTCCGGACACGGGGGAGCAGTACTTC. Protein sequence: CASSPDTGEQYF.

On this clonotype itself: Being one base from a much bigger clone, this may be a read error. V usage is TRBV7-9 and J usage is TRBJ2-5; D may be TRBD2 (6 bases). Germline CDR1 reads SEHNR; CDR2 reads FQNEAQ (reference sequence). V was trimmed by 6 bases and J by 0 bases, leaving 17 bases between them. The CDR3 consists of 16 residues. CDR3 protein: CASRGGFSKYQETQYF. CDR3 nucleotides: TGTGCCAGCAGAGGAGGGTTCTCGAAGTACCAAGAGACCCAGTACTTC.

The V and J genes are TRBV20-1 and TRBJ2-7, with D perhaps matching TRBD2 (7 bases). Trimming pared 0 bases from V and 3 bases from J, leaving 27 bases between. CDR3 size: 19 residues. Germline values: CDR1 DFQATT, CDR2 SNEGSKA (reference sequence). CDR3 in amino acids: CSAREGRGGAPKSFYEQYF. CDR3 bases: TGCAGTGCTAGAGAGGGAAGGGGGGGGGCGCCAAAGAGTTTCTACGAGCAGTACTTC.

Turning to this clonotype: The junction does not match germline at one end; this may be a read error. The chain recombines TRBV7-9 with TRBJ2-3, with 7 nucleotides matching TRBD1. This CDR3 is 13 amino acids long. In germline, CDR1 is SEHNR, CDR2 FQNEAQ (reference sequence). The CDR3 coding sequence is TGTGCCAGCAGCTTTTCGGGGACAGATACGGAGTATTTT. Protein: CASSFSGTDTEYF.

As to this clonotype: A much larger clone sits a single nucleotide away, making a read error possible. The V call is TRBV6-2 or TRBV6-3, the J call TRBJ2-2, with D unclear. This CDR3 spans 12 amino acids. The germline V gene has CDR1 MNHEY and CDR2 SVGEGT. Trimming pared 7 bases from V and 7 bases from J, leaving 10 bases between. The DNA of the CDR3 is TGTGCCAGCATCCTCAGATTCGGGGAGCTGTTTTTT. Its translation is CASILRFGELFF.

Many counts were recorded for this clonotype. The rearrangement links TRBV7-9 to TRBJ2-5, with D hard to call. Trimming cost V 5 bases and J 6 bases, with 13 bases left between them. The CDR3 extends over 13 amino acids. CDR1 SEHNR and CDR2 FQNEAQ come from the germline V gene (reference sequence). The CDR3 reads CASSPRLEKTQYF. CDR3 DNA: TGTGCCAGCAGCCCCCGGTTGGAGAAGACCCAGTACTTC.

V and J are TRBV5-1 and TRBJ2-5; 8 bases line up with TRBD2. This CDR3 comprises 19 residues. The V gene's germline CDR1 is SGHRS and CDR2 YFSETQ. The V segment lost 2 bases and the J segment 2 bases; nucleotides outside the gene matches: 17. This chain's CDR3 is CASSLSGTRGSGVQETQYF. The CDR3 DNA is TGCGCCAGCAGCTTATCCGGGACTAGGGGGTCCGGAGTACAAGAGACCCAGTACTTC. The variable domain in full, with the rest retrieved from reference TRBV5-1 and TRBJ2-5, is KAGVTQTPRYLIKTRGQQVTLSCSPISGHRSVSWYQQTPGQGLQFLFEYFSETQRNKGNFPGRFSGRQFSNSRSEMNVSTLELGDSALYLCASSLSGTRGSGVQETQYFGPGTRLLVL.

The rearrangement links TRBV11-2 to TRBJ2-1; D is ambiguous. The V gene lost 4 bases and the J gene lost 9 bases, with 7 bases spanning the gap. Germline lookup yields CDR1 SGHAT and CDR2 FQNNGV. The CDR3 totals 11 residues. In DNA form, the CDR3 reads TGTGCCAGCAGCTCCGTCTTTGAGCAGTTCTTC. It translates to CASSSVFEQFF.

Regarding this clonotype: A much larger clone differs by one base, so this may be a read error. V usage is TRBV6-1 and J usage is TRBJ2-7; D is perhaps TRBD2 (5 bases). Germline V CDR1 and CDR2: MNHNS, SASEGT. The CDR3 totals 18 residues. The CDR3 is CASSESTWVAGGSYEQYF. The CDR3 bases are TGCGCCAGCAGTGAGTCCACCTGGGTGGCGGGCGGTTCCTACGAGCAGTACTTC.

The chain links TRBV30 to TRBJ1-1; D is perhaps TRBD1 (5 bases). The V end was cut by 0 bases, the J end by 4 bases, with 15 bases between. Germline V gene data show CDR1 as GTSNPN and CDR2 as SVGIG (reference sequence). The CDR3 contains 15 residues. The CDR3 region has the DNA TGTGCCTGGAGTGTAAACAGGCCCGGTGTCACTGAAGCTTTCTTT. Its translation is CAWSVNRPGVTEAFF. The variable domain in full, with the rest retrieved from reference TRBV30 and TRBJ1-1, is SQTIHQWPATLVQPVGSPLSLECTVEGTSNPNLYWYRQAAGRGLQLLFYSVGIGQISSEVPQNLSASRPQDRQFILSSKKLLLSDSGFYLCAWSVNRPGVTEAFFGQGTRLTVV.

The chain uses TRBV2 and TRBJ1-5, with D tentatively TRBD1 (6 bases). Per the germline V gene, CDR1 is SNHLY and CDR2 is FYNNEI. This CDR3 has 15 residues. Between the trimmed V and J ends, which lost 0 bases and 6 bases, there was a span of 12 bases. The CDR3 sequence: CASSEALAGVQPQHF. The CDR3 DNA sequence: TGTGCCAGCAGTGAAGCGCTGGCAGGGGTTCAGCCCCAGCATTTT.

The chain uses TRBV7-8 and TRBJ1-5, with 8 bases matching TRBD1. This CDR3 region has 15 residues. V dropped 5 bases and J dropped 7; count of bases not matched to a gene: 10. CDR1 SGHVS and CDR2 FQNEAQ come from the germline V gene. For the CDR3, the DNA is TGTGCCAGCAGCAGACGGGACAGGTGGCAACAGCCCCAGCATTTT. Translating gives CASSRRDRWQQPQHF. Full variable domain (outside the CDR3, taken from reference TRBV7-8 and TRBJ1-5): GAGVSQSPRYKVAKRGQDVALRCDPISGHVSLFWYQQALGQGPEFLTYFQNEAQLDKSGLPSDRFFAERPEGSVSTLKIQRTQQEDSAVYLCASSRRDRWQQPQHFGDGTRLSIL.